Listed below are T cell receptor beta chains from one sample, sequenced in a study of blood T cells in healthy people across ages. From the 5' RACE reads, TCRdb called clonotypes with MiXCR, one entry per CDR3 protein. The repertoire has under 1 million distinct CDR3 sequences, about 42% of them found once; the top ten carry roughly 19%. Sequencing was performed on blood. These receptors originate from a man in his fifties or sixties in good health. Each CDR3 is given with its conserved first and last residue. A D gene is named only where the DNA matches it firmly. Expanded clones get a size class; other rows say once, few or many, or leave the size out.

CASSSGQITYEQYF,TGTGCCAGCAGCTCGGGACAGATAACCTACGAGCAGTACTTC,TRBJ2-7,TRBV7-8,TRBD1,-
CASSPWDRGSTEAFF,TGTGCCAGTAGCCCTTGGGACAGGGGGTCGACTGAAGCTTTCTTT,TRBJ1-1,TRBV7-2,TRBD1,once
CASSPNWERGRGETQYF,TGTGCCAGCAGTCCCAACTGGGAGAGGGGGCGCGGGGAGACCCAGTACTTC,TRBJ2-5,TRBV12-3/TRBV12-4,TRBD1,-
CAWSPRSTWGGYTF,TGTGCCTGGAGTCCCAGGTCTACTTGGGGGGGCTACACCTTC,TRBJ1-2,TRBV30,-,-
CASSLRSGGWTDTQYF,TGTGCCAGCAGCTTAAGAAGCGGGGGGTGGACAGATACGCAGTATTTT,TRBJ2-3,TRBV7-8,TRBD2,few
CASSQLAEDTQYF,TGTGCCAGCAGCCAACTAGCAGAGGATACGCAGTATTTT,TRBJ2-3,TRBV3-1,-,few
CASSRTGNYGYTF,TGTGCCAGCAGCCGGACAGGGAACTATGGCTACACCTTC,TRBJ1-2,TRBV6-2/TRBV6-3,TRBD1,many
CASSSTFSGGNTGELFF,TGTGCCAGCAGCTCCACGTTTAGCGGGGGTAACACCGGGGAGCTGTTTTTT,TRBJ2-2,TRBV7-3,TRBD2,-
CASSPFRGTKETQYF,TGTGCCAGCAGCCCTTTTAGAGGGACCAAAGAGACCCAGTACTTC,TRBJ2-5,TRBV7-6,-,-
CSASRQGYGYTF,TGCAGTGCTAGCCGACAGGGTTATGGCTACACCTTC,TRBJ1-2,TRBV20-1,TRBD1,few
CSARGAGWADTQYF,TGCAGTGCTAGAGGAGCGGGGTGGGCAGATACGCAGTATTTT,TRBJ2-3,TRBV20-1,TRBD2,-
CASSLPGASGGQETQYF,TGTGCCAGCAGCTTACCCGGGGCTAGCGGGGGCCAAGAGACCCAGTACTTC,TRBJ2-5,TRBV11-2,TRBD2,-
CSAEQGEQYF,TGCAGCGCCGAACAAGGCGAGCAGTACTTC,TRBJ2-7,TRBV20-1,-,once
CASSYSSGSVDGYTF,TGTGCCAGCAGTTACTCGTCAGGGTCAGTGGATGGCTACACCTTC,TRBJ1-2,TRBV6-6,-,-
CSARKPGTSGNQETQYF,TGCAGTGCTAGAAAACCAGGGACTAGCGGGAACCAAGAGACCCAGTACTTC,TRBJ2-5,TRBV20-1,TRBD2,-
CGTGGGTDTQYF,TGTGGTACAGGGGGCGGAACAGATACGCAGTATTTT,TRBJ2-3,TRBV28,TRBD1,-
CASDGVHLRDRYGYTF,TGTGCCTCAGACGGGGTCCACTTAAGGGACCGCTATGGCTACACCTTC,TRBJ1-2,TRBV28,-,few
CASSRLPRDRPYEQYF,TGTGCCAGCAGCAGACTCCCCCGGGACAGGCCGTACGAGCAGTACTTC,TRBJ2-7,TRBV7-2,TRBD1,few
CSASGGASDTQYF,TGCAGTGCTAGCGGCGGGGCATCGGATACGCAGTATTTT,TRBJ2-3,TRBV20-1,-,few
CASRTRQGETEAFF,TGTGCCAGCAGGACCCGACAGGGGGAAACTGAAGCTTTCTTT,TRBJ1-1,TRBV2,TRBD1,-
CSAMRASGTQETQYF,TGCAGTGCTATGAGGGCTAGCGGAACACAAGAGACCCAGTACTTC,TRBJ2-5,TRBV20-1,TRBD2,-
CASSKGQGAGDTEAFF,TGTGCCAGCAGCAAGGGACAGGGGGCGGGTGACACTGAAGCTTTCTTT,TRBJ1-1,TRBV5-4,TRBD1,-
CASSPRGDTSYEQYF,TGTGCCAGCTCACCTAGAGGGGATACATCCTACGAGCAGTACTTC,TRBJ2-7,TRBV18,-,-
CSVGTGLAGGDTQYF,TGCAGCGTTGGAACGGGACTAGCGGGGGGTGATACGCAGTATTTT,TRBJ2-3,TRBV29-1,TRBD2,-
CSAYPGQGANEQFF,TGCAGTGCTTACCCGGGACAGGGGGCGAATGAGCAGTTCTTC,TRBJ2-1,TRBV20-1,TRBD1,-
CASSSGGRVTEAFF,TGTGCCAGCAGCTCCGGGGGGAGGGTCACTGAAGCTTTCTTT,TRBJ1-1,TRBV7-9,-,few
CSAREETGVRGYTF,TGCAGTGCTAGAGAAGAGACAGGAGTCCGAGGCTACACCTTC,TRBJ1-2,TRBV20-1,-,few
CASSLSLATYEQYF,TGTGCCAGCAGCTTAAGTCTAGCGACCTACGAGCAGTACTTC,TRBJ2-7,TRBV7-9,-,few
CASREGVGVYGYTF,TGTGCCAGCAGAGAAGGGGTAGGGGTCTATGGCTACACCTTC,TRBJ1-2,TRBV6-1,-,-
CASSQDRVVGTEAFF,TGTGCCAGCAGCCAAGATAGGGTGGTGGGCACTGAAGCTTTCTTT,TRBJ1-1,TRBV7-9,-,-
CASSLAPSGGTNEKLFF,TGTGCCAGCAGCTTAGCTCCGAGTGGGGGGACTAATGAAAAACTGTTTTTT,TRBJ1-4,TRBV7-9,-,-
CASSHRDPNSPLHF,TGTGCCAGCAGCCATCGGGACCCTAATTCACCCCTCCACTTT,TRBJ1-6,TRBV3-1,-,few
CASSLAEGANTDTQYF,TGTGCCAGCAGCTTAGCGGAAGGGGCCAATACAGATACGCAGTATTTT,TRBJ2-3,TRBV7-6,-,-
CSARVRPPTDTQYF,TGCAGTGCTAGAGTCCGACCCCCCACAGATACGCAGTATTTT,TRBJ2-3,TRBV20-1,-,-
CASSLEPSSQPQHF,TGCGCCAGCAGCTTGGAGCCGTCCAGTCAGCCCCAGCATTTT,TRBJ1-5,TRBV5-1,-,-
CASSLTDPGGETQYF,TGTGCCAGCAGCTTGACCGATCCAGGGGGAGAGACCCAGTACTTC,TRBJ2-5,TRBV11-2,TRBD1,-
CASSSIDRPGNTIYF,TGTGCCAGCAGTTCCATTGACAGGCCAGGAAACACCATATATTTT,TRBJ1-3,TRBV28,-,-
CASIRGRVQETQYF,TGTGCCAGCATACGGGGCCGGGTACAAGAGACCCAGTACTTC,TRBJ2-5,TRBV2,-,few
CASSLASGGDTDTQYF,TGTGCCAGCAGCTTAGCGTCGGGGGGGGACACAGATACGCAGTATTTT,TRBJ2-3,TRBV7-8,TRBD2,-
CATSRQDYGYTF,TGTGCCACCAGTAGACAGGACTATGGCTACACCTTC,TRBJ1-2,TRBV24-1,-,-
CSALTAYRGNTEAFF,TGCAGTGCGCTGACTGCTTACAGGGGCAACACTGAAGCTTTCTTT,TRBJ1-1,TRBV20-1,TRBD1,-
CSAREEGGGRGYTF,TGCAGTGCTAGGGAAGAGGGAGGGGGCCGGGGCTACACCTTC,TRBJ1-2,TRBV20-1,TRBD1,-
CSARGGIYNEQFF,TGCAGCGCCAGGGGGGGGATATACAATGAGCAGTTCTTC,TRBJ2-1,TRBV29-1,-,once
CASSLKASGGLTDTQYF,TGTGCCAGCAGCTTAAAGGCTAGCGGGGGCCTCACAGATACGCAGTATTTT,TRBJ2-3,TRBV7-3,TRBD2,once
CASSTHGQMYTEAFF,TGTGCCAGTAGTACACATGGACAAATGTACACTGAAGCTTTCTTT,TRBJ1-1,TRBV19,-,-
CAISERQGQETQYF,TGTGCCATCAGTGAAAGACAGGGACAAGAGACCCAGTACTTC,TRBJ2-5,TRBV10-3,TRBD1,-
CAISPPGQSGEQYF,TGTGCCATCAGTCCTCCGGGACAATCGGGCGAGCAGTACTTC,TRBJ2-7,TRBV10-3,-,-
CSASTSNGQFF,TGCAGTGCTTCGACATCCAATGGGCAGTTCTTC,TRBJ2-1,TRBV20-1,-,-
CASSDSRGDTDTQYF,TGTGCCAGCAGTGACTCTCGGGGGGACACAGATACGCAGTATTTT,TRBJ2-3,TRBV6-6,TRBD2,-
CASSLGSGGVDGYTF,TGCGCCAGCAGCTTGGGCTCAGGGGGCGTAGATGGCTACACCTTC,TRBJ1-2,TRBV5-1,TRBD1,-
CASSLEGPGGAIDEQYF,TGTGCCAGCAGTCTCGAGGGGCCTGGTGGGGCTATTGACGAGCAGTACTTC,TRBJ2-7,TRBV27,-,once
CASSVQELNYGYTF,TGTGCCAGCAGTGTTCAGGAACTTAACTATGGCTACACCTTC,TRBJ1-2,TRBV2,-,few
CSARISGPQETQYF,TGCAGTGCGAGAATCAGCGGGCCGCAAGAGACCCAGTACTTC,TRBJ2-5,TRBV20-1,-,many
CASSLGRGINEQFF,TGTGCCAGCAGTCTCGGGAGGGGGATCAATGAGCAGTTCTTC,TRBJ2-1,TRBV27,TRBD2,few
CSASSTGASYGQYF,TGCAGTGCAAGTAGTACAGGGGCATCTTACGGGCAGTACTTC,TRBJ2-5,TRBV20-1,TRBD1,-